Given below is one T cell receptor beta chain in context. Specified treatment: about 20 received Ad26.COV2.S at low or high dose, single or two shots; five or six received placebo; per-sample allocation not given. Day 63 after the first injection of vaccine or placebo was the sampling time. The record originates from a study of Ad26.COV2.S vaccination and SARS-CoV-2 variants. Study information: The vaccine Ad26.COV2.S was put into the muscle once, or twice with 56 days between.

Measured with immunoSEQ multiplex PCR; TCRdb has only the in-frame clones, and not every one. The sample records a few hundred thousand clones, about 90% being singletons. CDR1 MDHEN and CDR2 SYDVKM come from the germline V gene. The CDR3 length is 16 residues. Unmatched junction bases numbered 9, after V lost 1 base and J lost 9 bases. This material consisted of peripheral blood, taken in a trial of Ad26.COV2.S vaccine versus placebo. The receptor was isolated from a person between 18 and 60 years old who received the Ad26.COV2.S COVID-19 vaccine or a placebo. V is TRBV28 and J is TRBJ1-6; TRBD1 aligns across 7 bases. The CDR3 DNA reads as TGTGCCAGCAGTTTATCCACCAGGGGGTACCCTTCACCCCTCCACTTT. Residues: CASSLSTRGYPSPLHF.